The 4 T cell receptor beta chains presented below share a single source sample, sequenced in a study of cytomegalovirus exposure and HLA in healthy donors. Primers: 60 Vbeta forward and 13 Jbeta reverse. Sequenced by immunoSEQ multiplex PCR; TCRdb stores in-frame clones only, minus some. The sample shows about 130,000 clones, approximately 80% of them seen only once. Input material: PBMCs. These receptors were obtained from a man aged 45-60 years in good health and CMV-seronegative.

CDR3 DNA sequence: TGTGCCAGCAGCTTAGATTCCGGGAACACTGAAGCTTTCTTT. This sequence encodes CASSLDSGNTEAFF. The V and J genes are TRBV11-3 and TRBJ1-1; D gene ambiguous. The CDR3 totals 14 residues. Germline CDR1 reads SGHNT; CDR2 reads YENEEA. V shed 0 bases and J shed 1 base, with 6 bases lying between them.

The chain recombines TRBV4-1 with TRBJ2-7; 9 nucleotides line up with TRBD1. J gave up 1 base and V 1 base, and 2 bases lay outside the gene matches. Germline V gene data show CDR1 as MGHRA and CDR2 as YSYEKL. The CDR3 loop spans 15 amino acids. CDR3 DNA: TGCGCCAGCAGCCAAGGACAGGGGGTGTCCTACGAGCAGTACGTC. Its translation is CASSQGQGVSYEQYV.

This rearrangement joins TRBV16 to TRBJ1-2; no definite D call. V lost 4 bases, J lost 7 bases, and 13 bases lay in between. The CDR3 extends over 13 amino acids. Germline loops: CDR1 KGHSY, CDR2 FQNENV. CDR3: CASSRNAYGGYTF. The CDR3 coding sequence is TGTGCCAGCAGCCGAAACGCGTACGGTGGCTACACCTTC.

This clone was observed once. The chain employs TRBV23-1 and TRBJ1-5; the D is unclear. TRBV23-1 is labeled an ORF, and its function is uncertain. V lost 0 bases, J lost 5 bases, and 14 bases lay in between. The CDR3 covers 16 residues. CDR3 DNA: TGCGCCAGCAGTCAATCGCGGAGAGCACACTATCAGCCCCAGCATTTT. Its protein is CASSQSRRAHYQPQHF.